These 32 T cell receptor beta chains came from one sample sequenced in a study of siplizumab effects on memory and regulatory T cells. Method: immunoSEQ multiplex PCR; TCRdb's copy keeps in-frame clones and lacks some. This table has roughly 100,000 clones, about 92% appearing once. Sequencing was done on a sample of CD4+ T cells sorted from blood. The receptors here all came from a human donor in good health.

The rearrangement joins TRBV30 to TRBJ1-4; D remains unclear. The V end was cut by 0 bases, the J end by 7 bases, with 12 bases between. The CDR3 spans 14 residues. CDR1 is GTSNPN, CDR2 SVGIG, per germline (reference sequence). The CDR3, as DNA: TGTGCCTGGAGTGTAATTCCGGGTGCTGAAAAACTGTTTTTT. Protein sequence: CAWSVIPGAEKLFF.

The J gene is TRBJ2-5, the V gene TRBV9; 16 positions agree with TRBD2. CDR1 SGDLS and CDR2 YYNGEE come from the germline V gene. The CDR3 spans 17 residues. The junction had 6 bases not matched to a gene; V was cut back by 4 bases and J by 3 bases. CDR3 sequence reads: CASSSGLAGGREETQYF. CDR3 coding DNA: TGTGCCAGCAGCTCGGGACTAGCGGGGGGGCGTGAAGAGACCCAGTACTTC.

This chain joins TRBV30 and TRBJ2-2; the match to TRBD2 covers 10 bases. Trimming cost V 5 bases and J 8 bases; bases outside gene matches: 8. The CDR3 has 14 amino acids. The germline CDR1 and CDR2 sequences are GTSNPN and SVGIG (reference sequence). In nucleotides, the CDR3 is TGTGCCTGGGGCGGTCTAGCGGGGGCTGGGGAGCTGTTTTTT. It translates to CAWGGLAGAGELFF. Full variable domain (missing parts from reference TRBV30 and TRBJ2-2): SQTIHQWPATLVQPVGSPLSLECTVEGTSNPNLYWYRQAAGRGLQLLFYSVGIGQISSEVPQNLSASRPQDRQFILSSKKLLLSDSGFYLCAWGGLAGAGELFFGEGSRLTVL.

Comment on this clone: Other DNA sequences in the same sample also yield this CDR3. The J gene is TRBJ1-5, the V gene TRBV19; a possible D gene is TRBD1 (6 bases). This CDR3 has 13 amino acids. Trimming took off 9 bases at V and 7 bases at J, with 16 bases between the two ends. CDR1 and CDR2 from the germline V gene are LNHDA and SQIVND (reference sequence). In nucleotides, the CDR3 is TGTGCCAGCAGCATCAGGGGTAACCAGCCCCAGCATTTT. Encoded protein: CASSIRGNQPQHF.

The CDR3 region is CASSVRLAADTQYF. The DNA for the CDR3 is TGTGCCAGCAGCGTGAGACTAGCGGCAGATACGCAGTATTTT. This chain links TRBV9 with TRBJ2-3; 9 bases map to TRBD2. The CDR3 is made up of 14 amino acids. Germline lookup yields CDR1 SGDLS and CDR2 YYNGEE. Trimming at V came to 2 bases and at J to 4 bases, leaving 2 bases not matched to a gene.

CDR3 in DNA: TGCGCCAGCAGTGAGGAGGTTCGCGTATATAGCAATCAGCCCCAGCATTTT. Its protein product is CASSEEVRVYSNQPQHF. V and J are TRBV10-1 and TRBJ1-5; unclear D gene. Trimming removed 2 bases at V and 0 bases at J, with 14 bases between. CDR3 length: 17 residues. CDR1 WNHNN and CDR2 SYGVQD come from the germline V gene (reference sequence).

The chain employs TRBV4-1 and TRBJ2-5, with TRBD2 as a possible D gene (5 bases). V was shortened by 0 bases and J by 6 bases, with 17 bases between the two germline ends. CDR3 length: 16 amino acids. Germline lookup yields CDR1 MGHRA and CDR2 YSYEKL. Written as DNA, the CDR3 is TGCGCCAGCAGCCAAGATGCGGGCCCGACCCATCAGACCCAGTACTTC. Its protein product is CASSQDAGPTHQTQYF.

CDR3 sequence: CASSSTSAGQETQYF. The CDR3 coding sequence is TGCGCCAGCAGCTCCACTAGCGCCGGCCAAGAGACCCAGTACTTC. The chain carries TRBV5-1 and TRBJ2-5, with 7 bases aligning to TRBD2. Trimming at V came to 3 bases and at J to 1 base, leaving 6 bases not matched to a gene. Germline loops: CDR1 SGHRS, CDR2 YFSETQ. The CDR3 is made up of 15 amino acids.

V is TRBV5-1 and J is TRBJ2-5; no reliable D call. From germline, CDR1 is SGHRS and CDR2 YFSETQ. The CDR3 is made up of 14 amino acids. V lost 3 bases to trimming and J lost 2 bases, with 11 bases between them. The CDR3: CASSSRSQQETQYF. The CDR3 DNA is TGCGCCAGCAGCTCACGGAGCCAGCAAGAGACCCAGTACTTC.

The chain is built from TRBV5-1 and TRBJ1-6; D is unresolved. V lost 5 bases and J 13 bases, leaving 16 bases between the germline ends. The CDR3 consists of 13 residues. Germline CDR1 is SGHRS and CDR2 is YFSETQ. The CDR3 region is CASSFRSRDPLHF. The CDR3 coding sequence is TGCGCCAGCAGTTTCCGGAGTAGGGATCCCCTCCACTTT.

Only one count was recorded for this clone. The genes are TRBV7-9 and TRBJ2-1; D unresolved. The CDR3 extends over 11 amino acids. The V and J ends lost 9 bases and 1 base respectively, with 4 bases between them. Germline values: CDR1 SEHNR, CDR2 FQNEAQ (reference sequence). CDR3 nucleotides: TGTGCCAGGGAGTCCTACAATGAGCAGTTCTTC. Its protein product is CARESYNEQFF.

The rearrangement uses TRBV7-2 and TRBJ2-7, with 7 bases matching TRBD1. Germline V gene sequence: CDR1 SGHTA, CDR2 FQGNSA. There are 14 residues in the CDR3. The J segment lost 3 bases and the V segment lost 5 bases, leaving 7 bases of the junction unmatched. This CDR3 is CASSISTGYYEQYF. CDR3 sequence (DNA): TGTGCCAGCAGCATCTCGACAGGGTACTACGAGCAGTACTTC.

The rearrangement links TRBV11-2 to TRBJ1-1; perhaps TRBD1 as D (5 bases). This CDR3 region has 15 residues. From germline, CDR1 is SGHAT and CDR2 FQNNGV. The V end was cut by 6 bases, the J end by 5 bases, with 19 bases between. CDR3 coding DNA: TGTGCCAGCAGACAAAGAGGGGATCGGAGGACTGAAGCTTTCTTT. This gives the protein CASRQRGDRRTEAFF. The full variable domain, completed using reference TRBV11-2 and TRBJ1-1, is EAGVAQSPRYKIIEKRQSVAFWCNPISGHATLYWYQQILGQGPKLLIQFQNNGVVDDSQLPKDRFSAERLKGVDSTLKIQPAKLEDSAVYLCASRQRGDRRTEAFFGQGTRLTVV.

This chain links TRBV6-5 with TRBJ2-1, with 7 bases identical to TRBD2. The V segment lost 5 bases and the J segment 6 bases; nucleotides outside the gene matches: 7. The CDR3 is 14 amino acids. The germline CDR1 and CDR2 sequences are MNHEY and SVGAGI. CDR3 sequence (DNA): TGTGCCAGCAGTCCCTTGGGGGGGGTCAATGAGCAGTTCTTC. It codes for CASSPLGGVNEQFF.

The V gene is TRBV4-2, the J gene TRBJ2-4; TRBD1 agrees at 9 bases. After removal of 3 bases from V and 11 bases from J, the junction contained 14 bases not matched to a gene. Germline CDR1 reads LGHNA; CDR2 reads YNFKEQ. This CDR3 has 16 amino acids. This chain's CDR3 is CASSHNSGTGYPVQYF. CDR3 bases: TGTGCCAGCAGCCACAATTCCGGGACAGGGTATCCGGTTCAGTACTTC.

The V and J genes are TRBV2 and TRBJ1-2; no definite D call. Trimming removed 5 bases from V and 4 bases from J, with 17 bases in between. Germline V gives CDR1 SNHLY, CDR2 FYNNEI. The CDR3 contains 15 residues. The CDR3 spells CASSRLGVSAYGYTF. DNA of the CDR3: TGTGCCAGCAGTCGCCTCGGGGTCTCGGCCTATGGCTACACCTTC.

This clone came up a few times. J is TRBJ1-5 and V is TRBV7-6; 9 bases fit TRBD1. This CDR3 is 14 amino acids long. The V gene's germline CDR1 is SGHVS and CDR2 FNYEAQ. Unmatched junction bases numbered 1, after V lost 3 bases and J lost 4 bases. CDR3 in amino acids: CASSFGTGNQPQHF. CDR3 DNA sequence: TGTGCCAGCAGCTTCGGGACAGGGAATCAGCCCCAGCATTTT.

The V and J genes are TRBV4-1 and TRBJ2-1; 11 positions agree with TRBD2. The CDR3 is 16 residues long. The V gene's germline CDR1 is MGHRA and CDR2 YSYEKL. V lost 4 bases to trimming and J lost 0 bases; unmatched junction nucleotides: 2. This chain's CDR3 is CASSPGLADSYNEQFF. In DNA form, the CDR3 reads TGCGCCAGCAGCCCGGGACTAGCGGACTCCTACAATGAGCAGTTCTTC.

The J gene is TRBJ2-5, the V gene TRBV7-3, with a possible D match to TRBD2 (6 bases). The ends were cut back, 3 bases at V and 11 bases at J, with 16 bases in the middle. Germline-derived CDR1 and CDR2 are SGHTA and FQGTGA. The CDR3 sequence is 13 residues long. The CDR3 here is CASSFGPGEGQYF. CDR3 in DNA: TGTGCCAGCAGCTTTGGCCCGGGGGAAGGGCAGTACTTC.

The V gene is TRBV30, the J gene TRBJ1-3; D not resolved. Trimming pared 1 base from V and 0 bases from J, leaving 13 bases between. The CDR3 has 16 residues. Per the germline V gene, CDR1 is GTSNPN and CDR2 is SVGIG (reference sequence). CDR3 sequence reads: CAWSALSPSSGNTIYF. In DNA form, the CDR3 reads TGTGCCTGGAGTGCACTATCCCCGAGCTCTGGAAACACCATATATTTT.

This sequence joins TRBV5-1 and TRBJ2-5, with 8 bases that match TRBD1. Germline loops: CDR1 SGHRS, CDR2 YFSETQ. There are 15 residues in the CDR3. The junction had 3 bases not matched to a gene; V was cut back by 0 bases and J by 2 bases. In DNA form, the CDR3 reads TGCGCCAGCAGCTTGGGACAGGGGATGCAAGAGACCCAGTACTTC. It codes for CASSLGQGMQETQYF.

The rearrangement uses TRBV13 and TRBJ2-6, with D perhaps matching TRBD1 (5 bases). The length of the CDR3 is 15 residues. V lost 5 bases and J 4 bases, leaving 12 bases between the germline ends. The germline V gene has CDR1 PRHDT and CDR2 FYEKMQ (reference sequence). CDR3 protein: CASSPSGSGANVLTF. The CDR3 bases are TGTGCCAGCAGCCCTTCAGGGTCGGGGGCCAACGTCCTGACTTTC.

The chain combines TRBV2 with TRBJ2-1, with D unresolved. This CDR3 is built from 15 residues. Trimming pared 3 bases from V and 7 bases from J, leaving 16 bases between. The V gene's germline CDR1 is SNHLY and CDR2 FYNNEI. The CDR3 nucleotides read TGTGCCAGCAGTGAGTTGATTTCAGGCTGGAATGAGCAGTTCTTC. Amino acid sequence: CASSELISGWNEQFF. Filled out from reference TRBV2 and TRBJ2-1, the complete variable domain reads EPEVTQTPSHQVTQMGQEVILRCVPISNHLYFYWYRQILGQKVEFLVSFYNNEISEKSEIFDDQFSVERPDGSNFTLKIRSTKLEDSAMYFCASSELISGWNEQFFGPGTRLTVL.

The rearrangement joins TRBV19 to TRBJ2-1; D possibly matches TRBD1 or TRBD2 (5 bases each). The V gene's germline CDR1 is LNHDA and CDR2 SQIVND (reference sequence). CDR3 size: 13 residues. Trimming removed 9 bases at V and 8 bases at J, with 17 bases between. The CDR3 DNA is TGTGCCAGCCGTCGGGACGGTGGCCATGAGCAGTTCTTC. Protein product: CASRRDGGHEQFF.

The genes are TRBV5-4 and TRBJ1-5; D remains unclear. Trimming stripped 3 bases from V and 7 bases from J, with 11 bases between. This CDR3 is 13 amino acids long. Germline V lookup: CDR1 SGHNT, CDR2 YYREEE (reference sequence). CDR3 sequence: CASSSGGGQPQHF. The CDR3 DNA sequence: TGTGCCAGCAGCTCGGGCGGAGGCCAGCCCCAGCATTTT.

The CDR3 loop reads CASSYSSSGSETQYF. The DNA for the CDR3 is TGTGCCAGCAGTTACTCGAGTTCTGGGTCGGAGACCCAGTACTTC. The chain links TRBV6-5 to TRBJ2-5; D remains unclear. Germline V gene data show CDR1 as MNHEY and CDR2 as SVGAGI. V was cut by 0 bases and J by 5 bases, with 13 bases left in between. This CDR3 has 15 residues.

The CDR3 DNA reads TGTGCCAGCAGCACGGGACTCAATGAGCAGTTCTTC. This translates into CASSTGLNEQFF. V is TRBV7-4 and J is TRBJ2-1; tentative D call: TRBD2 (6 bases). Trimming shortened V by 5 bases and J by 6 bases, and 8 bases separated the two germline ends. Germline V gives CDR1 SGHVT, CDR2 SQSDAQ. The CDR3 runs 12 residues.

The J gene is TRBJ2-1, the V gene TRBV18, with D maybe TRBD2 (6 bases). CDR3 length: 12 amino acids. Trimming removed 3 bases at V and 15 bases at J, with 15 bases between. Germline values: CDR1 KGHSH, CDR2 LQKENI. The CDR3 nucleotides read TGTGCCAGCTCACCTGATAGCGGAAAAGGGTTCTTC. As protein: CASSPDSGKGFF.

The chain is built from TRBV7-2 and TRBJ1-1; the match to TRBD1 covers 10 bases. There are 16 residues in the CDR3. Germline V lookup: CDR1 SGHTA, CDR2 FQGNSA. V was pared by 1 base and J by 6 bases, with 8 bases of the junction left unmatched. The CDR3 is CASSLGDRGFIAEAFF. The CDR3 DNA sequence: TGTGCCAGCAGCTTAGGGGACAGGGGCTTCATCGCTGAAGCTTTCTTT.

V is TRBV5-1 and J is TRBJ1-1; 7 bases align to TRBD1. Germline V gives CDR1 SGHRS, CDR2 YFSETQ. The junction had 18 bases not matched to a gene; V was cut back by 4 bases and J by 6 bases. This CDR3 spans 17 amino acids. The DNA for the CDR3 is TGCGCCAGCAGCCCCCGGGACAGAAACAGGCCGCGATCTGAAGCTTTCTTT. Protein product: CASSPRDRNRPRSEAFF.

The chain carries TRBV19 and TRBJ2-7; either TRBD1 or TRBD2 may supply D (5 bases each). This CDR3 has 14 residues. Germline V gene lookup returns CDR1 LNHDA and CDR2 SQIVND (reference sequence). V dropped 0 bases and J dropped 6 bases, with 12 bases sitting between them. The CDR3 DNA sequence: TGTGCCAGTAGTATAGATATTGGGACGAGCGAGCAGTACTTC. Its translation: CASSIDIGTSEQYF.

This clone was observed once. The rearrangement uses TRBV7-9 and TRBJ1-1; D unresolved. Germline CDR1 SEHNR, CDR2 FQNEAQ (reference sequence). This CDR3 is built from 14 residues. The V and J ends lost 3 bases and 1 base respectively, with 9 bases between them. In DNA form, the CDR3 reads TGTGCCAGCAGCTTCGACATGCGGAACACTGAAGCTTTCTTT. It translates to CASSFDMRNTEAFF. Based on the CDR3 plus reference TRBV7-9 and TRBJ1-1, the full variable domain is DTGVSQNPRHKITKRGQNVTFRCDPISEHNRLYWYRQTLGQGPEFLTYFQNEAQLEKSRLLSDRFSAERPKGSFSTLEIQRTEQGDSAMYLCASSFDMRNTEAFFGQGTRLTVV.